The 24 T cell receptor beta chains in this list originate from one sample, sequenced in a study of CD8+ T cells in alopecia areata. As to treatment: oral pan-JAK inhibitor, 5-10 mg twice daily. Reverse transcription of extracted RNA yielded cDNA, which provided the sequencing template. Generated by immunoSEQ multiplex PCR, the TCRdb table keeps only in-frame clones and is missing some. The table lists 110,000 or so clones, less than 75% of them singletons. The sample here was CD8+ T cells sorted from blood, taken at week 4, from a patient treated with tofacitinib. The receptors were gathered from a human donor with alopecia areata.

The genes are TRBV27 and TRBJ2-3, with 8 bases that match TRBD2. The CDR3 is 15 residues long. V was clipped by 3 bases and J by 5 bases; unmatched bases: 7. Germline V gives CDR1 MNHEY, CDR2 SMNVEV (reference sequence). The CDR3 sequence is CASSFYGGGGDTQYF. CDR3 nucleotides: TGTGCCAGCAGTTTTTACGGGGGGGGTGGAGATACGCAGTATTTT.

The gene calls are TRBV6-5 and TRBJ1-5; D perhaps matches TRBD1 (5 bases). Germline CDR1 reads MNHEY; CDR2 reads SVGAGI. The CDR3 has 14 residues. Trimming left V 6 bases short and J 2 bases short, with 11 bases between. The CDR3 nucleotides read TGTGCCAGCAGCCCGGGGGGTGGCAATCAGCCCCAGCATTTT. This codes for CASSPGGGNQPQHF.

The chain couples TRBV20-1 to TRBJ1-1; D gene ambiguous. The CDR3 runs to 10 residues. With 7 bases removed from V and 4 bases from J, the gap between germline ends came to 7 bases. In germline, CDR1 is DFQATT, CDR2 SNEGSKA (reference sequence). CDR3 nucleotides: TGCAGTGTGTTGGGCACTGAAGCTTTCTTT. Its translation is CSVLGTEAFF.

The V call is TRBV30, the J call TRBJ1-2, with TRBD1 identical over 7 bases. J was trimmed by 0 bases and V by 0 bases; bases with no gene match: 7. Germline V gives CDR1 GTSNPN, CDR2 SVGIG (reference sequence). The CDR3 contains 16 residues. The CDR3 loop is CAWSVTGTDANYGYTF. CDR3 DNA: TGTGCCTGGAGTGTTACTGGGACAGATGCTAACTATGGCTACACCTTC. The full variable domain, with the rest looked up from reference TRBV30 and TRBJ1-2, is SQTIHQWPATLVQPVGSPLSLECTVEGTSNPNLYWYRQAAGRGLQLLFYSVGIGQISSEVPQNLSASRPQDRQFILSSKKLLLSDSGFYLCAWSVTGTDANYGYTFGSGTRLTVV.

The chain couples TRBV29-1 to TRBJ2-5, with D perhaps TRBD2 (7 bases). There are 13 residues in the CDR3. Germline CDR1 is SQVTM and CDR2 is ANQGSEA. The germline V and J ends were trimmed by 3 bases and 4 bases, with 12 bases remaining between them. CDR3 sequence reads: CSVESGGPETQYF. For the CDR3, the DNA is TGCAGCGTTGAGTCGGGGGGCCCAGAGACCCAGTACTTC.

In this sample, this clone turned up a few times. The chain uses TRBV29-1 and TRBJ2-5; D ambiguous. The CDR3 runs to 13 residues. Germline lookup yields CDR1 SQVTM and CDR2 ANQGSEA. V lost 4 bases and J lost 1, with 10 bases in between. The CDR3 DNA sequence: TGCAGCGTTGTGGGTTGGGCCCAAGAGACCCAGTACTTC. Its protein is CSVVGWAQETQYF.

This chain connects TRBV30 to TRBJ2-7; unclear D gene. The CDR3 has 12 residues. Germline-derived CDR1 and CDR2 are GTSNPN and SVGIG (reference sequence). V was shortened by 8 bases and J by 0 bases, with 11 bases between the two germline ends. This CDR3 is CAAITDSYEQYF. The CDR3 nucleotides read TGTGCCGCTATCACTGACTCCTACGAGCAGTACTTC.

This clone turned up a few times. The chain's CDR3 is CASSQPAGNTEAFF. The CDR3 nucleotides read TGTGCCAGCAGCCAGCCCGCCGGGAACACTGAAGCTTTCTTT. V usage is TRBV11-2 and J usage is TRBJ1-1; no reliable D call. The CDR3 covers 14 residues. Germline V gene lookup returns CDR1 SGHAT and CDR2 FQNNGV. The V gene lost 5 bases and the J gene lost 1 base, with 11 bases spanning the gap.

J is TRBJ2-3 and V is TRBV25-1; D remains unclear. This CDR3 has 12 amino acids. V shed 3 bases and J shed 8 bases, with 9 bases lying between them. Looked up from germline, CDR1 is MGHDK and CDR2 is SYGVNS. CDR3 DNA: TGTGCCAGCAGTGACGTGTCAGGTACGCAGTATTTT. Protein product: CASSDVSGTQYF.

The chain recombines TRBV4-2 with TRBJ1-1, with D uncertain. The CDR3 is made up of 15 amino acids. V lost 4 bases, J lost 1 base, and 13 bases lay in between. Germline-derived CDR1 and CDR2 are LGHNA and YNFKEQ. Here the CDR3 reads CASSPRTEQNTEAFF. Written as DNA, the CDR3 is TGTGCCAGCAGCCCCCGGACGGAACAGAACACTGAAGCTTTCTTT.

The chain joins TRBV29-1 to TRBJ1-2; D not certain. Germline V lookup: CDR1 SQVTM, CDR2 ANQGSEA. The ends were cut back, 0 bases at V and 8 bases at J, with 13 bases in the middle. The CDR3 is made up of 13 amino acids. The CDR3 DNA reads TGCAGCGTTGAAGAGGCATACCTAAGGGGCTACACCTTC. Amino acid sequence: CSVEEAYLRGYTF.

This clone has more than one count but fewer than ten. The chain has TRBV5-6 and TRBJ2-1; 7 bases fit TRBD1. J was trimmed by 10 bases and V by 4 bases; bases with no gene match: 5. Germline CDR1 SGHDT, CDR2 YYEEEE. The CDR3 consists of 12 residues. CDR3 amino acids: CASSPLDREQFF. DNA for the CDR3: TGTGCCAGCAGCCCACTGGACAGGGAGCAGTTCTTC.

This clone was detected only a few times. V is TRBV5-1 and J is TRBJ2-7; possible D gene TRBD1, 5 bases. Trimming removed 4 bases from V and 6 bases from J, with 8 bases in between. The CDR3 length is 11 residues. CDR1 SGHRS and CDR2 YFSETQ come from the germline V gene. The CDR3 DNA is TGCGCCAGCAGCATGGGGCTCGAGCAGTACTTC. Translating gives CASSMGLEQYF.

The chain is built from TRBV30 and TRBJ1-2, with D possibly being TRBD1 (5 bases). Germline V gene data show CDR1 as GTSNPN and CDR2 as SVGIG (reference sequence). The CDR3 contains 12 residues. CDR3 nucleotide sequence: TGTGCTGGGGACTCCGGAAACTATGGCTACACCTTC. Protein sequence: CAGDSGNYGYTF.

This chain uses TRBV5-4 with TRBJ2-7, with 8 bases identical to TRBD2. Trimming removed 4 bases from V and 4 bases from J; junction bases left unmatched: 7. There are 14 residues in the CDR3. Germline V gene lookup returns CDR1 SGHNT and CDR2 YYREEE (reference sequence). The CDR3 is CASSPVSGAYEQYF. The CDR3 coding sequence is TGTGCCAGCAGCCCGGTTAGCGGGGCGTACGAGCAGTACTTC.

This chain links TRBV27 with TRBJ1-2; possible D gene TRBD1, 6 bases. Germline loops: CDR1 MNHEY, CDR2 SMNVEV (reference sequence). This CDR3 contains 15 residues. Trimming removed 6 bases from V and 3 bases from J, with 17 bases in between. The CDR3 bases are TGTGCCAGCAGCCCTATGGGCAGGGGAGACTATGGCTACACCTTC. Translated: CASSPMGRGDYGYTF.

This chain links TRBV11-2 with TRBJ2-5; TRBD2 agrees at 10 bases. Losses at the gene ends were 5 bases for V and 3 bases for J; bases not matched to a gene: 3. Germline assignment: CDR1 SGHAT and CDR2 FQNNGV. The CDR3 covers 14 residues. The CDR3 loop reads CASSVLAGEETQYF. Written as DNA, the CDR3 is TGTGCCAGCAGCGTCCTAGCGGGGGAAGAGACCCAGTACTTC.

The gene calls are TRBV29-1 and TRBJ1-2; D gene uncertain. The CDR3 consists of 10 residues. The ends were cut back, 4 bases at V and 6 bases at J, with 6 bases in the middle. Looked up from germline, CDR1 is SQVTM and CDR2 is ANQGSEA. The CDR3 sequence: CSVAPDGYTF. The DNA of the CDR3 is TGCAGCGTTGCCCCCGATGGCTACACCTTC.

V usage is TRBV11-2 and J usage is TRBJ2-3, with D perhaps being TRBD1 or TRBD2 (6 bases each). The germline gives CDR1 SGHAT, CDR2 FQNNGV. V dropped 1 base and J dropped 7 bases, with 15 bases sitting between them. CDR3 length: 15 residues. The CDR3 region is CASSLVWGADNTQYF. In DNA form, the CDR3 reads TGTGCCAGCAGCTTAGTGTGGGGGGCCGATAATACGCAGTATTTT.

This chain uses TRBV5-1 with TRBJ2-5; D is possibly TRBD2 (6 bases). V shed 1 base and J shed 1 base, with 14 bases lying between them. The CDR3 contains 16 residues. CDR1 and CDR2 (germline): SGHRS, YFSETQ. CDR3 bases: TGCGCCAGCAGCTTGCAATGGGCGGGGTTCCAAGAGACCCAGTACTTC. Its protein product is CASSLQWAGFQETQYF. Supplemented by reference TRBV5-1 and TRBJ2-5, the full variable domain reads KAGVTQTPRYLIKTRGQQVTLSCSPISGHRSVSWYQQTPGQGLQFLFEYFSETQRNKGNFPGRFSGRQFSNSRSEMNVSTLELGDSALYLCASSLQWAGFQETQYFGPGTRLLVL.

This clone appeared a few times. This chain connects TRBV10-3 to TRBJ1-1; the D is unclear. The CDR3 has 13 residues. Germline V CDR1 and CDR2: ENHRY, SYGVKD. V gave up 3 bases and J gave up 3 bases, with 8 bases separating them. This chain's CDR3 is CAISDIEDTEAFF. The CDR3 coding sequence is TGTGCCATCAGTGATATCGAGGACACTGAAGCTTTCTTT.

The rearrangement joins TRBV29-1 to TRBJ2-3; 11 bases line up with TRBD2. The CDR3 is 15 amino acids. Germline values: CDR1 SQVTM, CDR2 ANQGSEA. V gave up 0 bases and J gave up 2 bases; unmatched junction bases: 1. The CDR3 sequence is CSVEETSGTTDTQYF. The CDR3 DNA follows: TGCAGCGTTGAAGAGACTAGCGGGACCACAGATACGCAGTATTTT.

The chain carries TRBV2 and TRBJ1-6; a weak D match, TRBD1 (6 bases). CDR3 length equals 13 residues. V lost 3 bases, J lost 13 bases, and 13 bases lay in between. Germline CDR1 SNHLY, CDR2 FYNNEI. CDR3 loop: CASSDSGAGPLHF. DNA for the CDR3: TGTGCCAGCAGTGACTCAGGGGCAGGGCCCCTCCACTTT.

This chain uses TRBV30 with TRBJ2-1; D gene ambiguous. Germline V gene data show CDR1 as GTSNPN and CDR2 as SVGIG (reference sequence). Trimming removed 1 base from V and 7 bases from J, with 17 bases in between. The CDR3 length is 15 residues. The DNA for the CDR3 is TGTGCCTGGAGTGCCCCGCAAGGTTTCCCTAATGAGCAGTTCTTC. Translating gives CAWSAPQGFPNEQFF.